This T cell receptor (beta chain) stems from a study of vaccination effects on CD4 cells after COVID-19. The wider study: Participants each got two BNT162b2 or mRNA-1273 vaccine doses.

Whole-study findings and limits: Convalescent patients were few in the study, and early post-infection timepoints were absent. The study found that post-vaccine spike-reactive clones in convalescents were mainly new vaccine-induced clones.

Concerning this clone: Its specificity is unknown.

Data came from immunoSEQ multiplex PCR; TCRdb stores just in-frame clones and leaves some out. The data show tens of thousands of clones, around 76% seen once. Subsequent to about 10 days of culture, CD4+ T cells were isolated. J was trimmed by 9 bases and V by 4 bases; bases with no gene match: 5. The CDR3 runs to 13 residues. Germline lookup yields CDR1 ENHRY and CDR2 SYGVKD. Source: CD4+ T cells from PBMCs cultured without peptide, taken before COVID-19 vaccination. This rearrangement joins TRBV10-3 to TRBJ2-1, with 8 bases that match TRBD2. This receptor was obtained from a human donor who had a prior SARS-CoV-2 infection. DNA for the CDR3: TGTGCCATCAGTGGCAGCGGGGGTACTGAGCAGTTCTTC. Its protein is CAISGSGGTEQFF.